This is a list of T cell receptor beta chains from one sample in a study of neurological immune-mediated disorders. Using its own MiXCR run on the 5' RACE reads, TCRdb lists one record per CDR3 protein. The table has about 24,000 distinct CDR3 sequences, around 15% seen once. Material for sequencing was PBMCs. The receptors were gathered from a woman aged 40 to 55 with HTLV-1-associated myelopathy (HAM/TSP). CDR3s include the opening cysteine and the closing phenylalanine or tryptophan. D genes are given only for firm matches. Expanded clones get a size class; other rows say once, few or many, or leave the size out.

size	D	length	V	J	DNA	CDR3
many	NA	15	TRBV12-3/TRBV12-4	TRBJ2-4	TGTGCCAGCAGTTTGGGGGCTGCGGCCAAAAACATTCAGTACTTC	CASSLGAAAKNIQYF
many	TRBD2	16	TRBV20-1	TRBJ2-5	TGCAGTGCTCGAGGACTAGCGGGGGCCCAACAAGAGACCCAGTACTTC	CSARGLAGAQQETQYF
few	NA	14	TRBV7-7	TRBJ1-2	TGTGCCAGCAGCTGCCCCCAGTCCTTTAGTGGCTACACCTTC	CASSCPQSFSGYTF
many	NA	14	TRBV10-3	TRBJ1-5	TGTGCCATCGGAACAACAGGGATAGGTCAGCCCCAGCATTTT	CAIGTTGIGQPQHF
many	NA	12	TRBV6-6	TRBJ2-5	TGTGCCAGCAGCCCGCGACAAGAGACCCAGTACTTC	CASSPRQETQYF
many	TRBD1	14	TRBV5-1	TRBJ2-1	TGCGCCAGCAGCGCCGCACAGGGGACGAGTGAGCAGTTCTTC	CASSAAQGTSEQFF
many	NA	14	TRBV10-3	TRBJ1-6	TGTGCCATCAGGAACCAGGGAGGCGATTCACCCCTCCACTTT	CAIRNQGGDSPLHF
many	TRBD2	15	TRBV4-1	TRBJ2-5	TGCGCCAGCAGCCAAGGGGGCGGGGGGAAGAAGACCCAGTACTTC	CASSQGGGGKKTQYF
many	TRBD1	17	TRBV5-1	TRBJ1-4	TGCGCCAGCAGCCGATTCCAGGGGGGAGGCCAAGGAGAAAAACTGTTTTTT	CASSRFQGGGQGEKLFF
many	TRBD1	14	TRBV24-1	TRBJ2-7	TGTGCCACCAGTGATTCGGCAGGGGGCCACGAGCAGTACTTC	CATSDSAGGHEQYF
many	TRBD1	16	TRBV5-1	TRBJ1-5	TGCGCCAGCAGCCCGGATGGACAGGTCGGCAATCAGCCCCAGCATTTT	CASSPDGQVGNQPQHF
many	NA	14	TRBV5-5	TRBJ2-2	TGTGCCAGCAGCTTGCGGCCGAACACCGGGGAGCTGTTTTTT	CASSLRPNTGELFF
NA	NA	13	TRBV19	TRBJ2-5	TGTGCCAGTAGTATATCGAAGGGGGAGACCCAGTACTTC	CASSISKGETQYF
many	NA	15	TRBV2	TRBJ2-5	TGTGCCAGCAGTGAAATGGGGCCAGGCCAAGAGACCCAGTACTTC	CASSEMGPGQETQYF
NA	NA	15	TRBV5-1	TRBJ1-1	NA	CACSVEATGGTEAFF
many	TRBD1	16	TRBV6-6	TRBJ1-5	TGTGCCAGCACCGTCGGGACAGGGTACCTTAATCAGCCCCAGCATTTT	CASTVGTGYLNQPQHF
many	NA	13	TRBV20-1	TRBJ2-2	TGCAGTGCTTGGGGTTTAAACACCGGGGAGCTGTTTTTT	CSAWGLNTGELFF
many	TRBD1	13	TRBV6-5	TRBJ1-2	TGTGCCAGTAACAGGGGGCAAGTAGGTGGCTACACCTTC	CASNRGQVGGYTF
NA	NA	13	TRBV5-1	TRBJ2-5	TGCGCCAGCAGCCAGAACAGGGAAGAGACCCAGTACTTC	CASSQNREETQYF
large	NA	13	TRBV7-2	TRBJ2-3	TGTGCCAGCAGCTTAGGACTTCAAGATACGCAGTATTTT	CASSLGLQDTQYF
many	NA	14	TRBV12-3/TRBV12-4	TRBJ2-5	TGTGCCAGCAGTCCGACGGACGTTCAAGAGACCCAGTACTTC	CASSPTDVQETQYF
NA	NA	15	TRBV25-1	TRBJ2-5	TGTGCCAGCAGTGTGTGGACAGGGAGGGAAGAGACCCAGTACTTC	CASSVWTGREETQYF
NA	NA	17	TRBV5-5	TRBJ2-1	TGTGCCAGCATCTTGTGGCCCATTTCGGGGACTCGAGATGAGCAGTTCTTC	CASILWPISGTRDEQFF
many	NA	14	TRBV5-1	TRBJ2-6	TGCGCCAGCCTGGACACGTCCGGGGCCAACGTCCTGACTTTC	CASLDTSGANVLTF
many	TRBD2	15	TRBV25-1	TRBJ2-1	TGTGCCAGCAGTGAATTGGCTAGCGGGGAGAATGAGCAGTTCTTC	CASSELASGENEQFF
many	NA	12	TRBV11-1	TRBJ2-1	TGTGCCAGCAGCCTCCACCGGGACTTCGAGTTCTTC	CASSLHRDFEFF
NA	NA	21	TRBV7-2	TRBJ2-1	NA	CASSFYICSATGPLGNNEQFF
many	TRBD2	17	TRBV10-1	TRBJ2-6	TGCGCCAGCACTCGGGTGGCTAGCGGGGGAGGGGCCAACGTCCTGACTTTC	CASTRVASGGGANVLTF
few	NA	14	TRBV5-1	TRBJ2-7	TGCGCCAGCAGCTCCTGGGATTACTCCTACGAGCAGTACTTC	CASSSWDYSYEQYF
many	NA	16	TRBV5-1	TRBJ2-7	TGCGCCAGCAGCCCGAGAGGTCGGGGGAGCTCCTACGAGCAGTACTTC	CASSPRGRGSSYEQYF
many	NA	14	TRBV12-3/TRBV12-4	TRBJ1-5	TGTGCCAGCAGTCGGGTGGGGGGCAATCAGCCCCAGCATTTT	CASSRVGGNQPQHF
many	NA	13	TRBV7-6	TRBJ2-3	TGTGCCAGCAGCTTAGGGAATAGGGCCACGCAGTATTTT	CASSLGNRATQYF
many	TRBD2	16	TRBV7-9	TRBJ2-1	TGTGCCAGCAGCGTACATAGCGGGGGAAACTGGAATGAGCAGTTCTTC	CASSVHSGGNWNEQFF
many	NA	14	TRBV4-2	TRBJ2-3	TGTGCCAGCAGCCATGGGAGCTTTGAGAATACGCAGTATTTT	CASSHGSFENTQYF
many	TRBD2	14	TRBV15	TRBJ2-5	TGTGCCACTACGCCGGGACTAGCGGAAGAGACCCAGTACTTC	CATTPGLAEETQYF
many	NA	16	TRBV7-9	TRBJ1-6	TGTGCCAGCAGCTCACCGGAGGAGGCCAAAAATTCACCCCTCCACTTT	CASSSPEEAKNSPLHF
NA	NA	13	TRBV7-2	TRBJ2-1	TGTGCCAGCAGCTTAGCGATGGGCGATGAGCAGTTCTTC	CASSLAMGDEQFF
many	TRBD2	18	TRBV7-2	TRBJ2-6	TGTGCCAGCAGCTTGGCTAGCGGGGGGACCTCTGGGGCCAACGTCCTGACTTTC	CASSLASGGTSGANVLTF
many	TRBD2	15	TRBV10-3	TRBJ2-1	TGTGCCATCAGTTTAACTAGCGGGGGCCCCGATGAGCAGTTCTTC	CAISLTSGGPDEQFF
many	NA	17	TRBV18	TRBJ1-4	TGTGCCAGCTCACCAGTGGTGCTGAGGTCCGTTAATGAAAAACTGTTTTTT	CASSPVVLRSVNEKLFF
many	TRBD1	13	TRBV5-1	TRBJ1-5	TGCGCCAGCAGCCGGACAGGGGATCAGCCCCAGCATTTT	CASSRTGDQPQHF
NA	NA	16	TRBV5-1	TRBJ2-5	TGCGCCAGCAGCTCCATATCGGGGAACACCGGGGAGACCCAGTACTTC	CASSSISGNTGETQYF
many	TRBD1	14	TRBV6-5	TRBJ1-6	TGTGCCAGCAGTTACGAGGGGGCGCGGTCACCCCTCCACTTT	CASSYEGARSPLHF
NA	NA	14	TRBV12-3/TRBV12-4	TRBJ2-5	TGTGCCAGCAGCCGGGCCTCGGGGCAAGAGACCCAGTACTTC	CASSRASGQETQYF